The TCR beta chain under discussion was sequenced for a study of blood T cells in healthy people across ages. It was with a sample-barcoded 5' primer and a J-beta primer mix that a second PCR of about 7 to 12 cycles was run. TCRdb passed the 5' RACE reads through MiXCR, listing each CDR3 protein once. The table includes 1.5 million to 2 million distinct CDR3 sequences, roughly two fifths detected once. Each sample yielded at least 6 micrograms of PBMC total RNA. This clonotype has more than one count but fewer than ten. Its antigen is undetermined. Study outcomes and limitations: In these data, TCR beta diversity tracked strongly with naive T cell percentage. It was the long-lived donors that had more naive CD4+ cells and higher diversity than aged donors.

The V gene's germline CDR1 is SGHTA and CDR2 FQGNSA. The CDR3 sequence is 15 residues long. Trimming cost V 2 bases and J 11 bases; bases outside gene matches: 10. The sequence was collected from a human donor in good health. This chain joins TRBV7-2 and TRBJ2-1; 9 bases align to TRBD2. The sample consisted of blood. CDR3 residues: CASSLPGLADIKQFF. In DNA form, the CDR3 reads TGTGCCAGCAGCTTACCGGGACTAGCAGACATAAAGCAGTTCTTC.